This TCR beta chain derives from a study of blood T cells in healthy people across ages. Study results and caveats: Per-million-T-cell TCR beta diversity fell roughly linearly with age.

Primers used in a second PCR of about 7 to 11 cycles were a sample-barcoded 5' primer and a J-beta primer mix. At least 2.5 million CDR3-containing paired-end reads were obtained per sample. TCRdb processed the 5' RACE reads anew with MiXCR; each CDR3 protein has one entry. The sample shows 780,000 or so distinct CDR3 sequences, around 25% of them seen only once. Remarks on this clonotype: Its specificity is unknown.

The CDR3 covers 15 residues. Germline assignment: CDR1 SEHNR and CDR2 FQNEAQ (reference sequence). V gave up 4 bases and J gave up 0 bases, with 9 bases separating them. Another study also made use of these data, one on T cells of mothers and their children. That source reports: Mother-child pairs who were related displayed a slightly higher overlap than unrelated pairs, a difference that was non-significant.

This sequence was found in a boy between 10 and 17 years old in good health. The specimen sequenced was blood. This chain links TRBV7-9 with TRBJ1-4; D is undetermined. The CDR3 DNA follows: TGTGCCAGCAGCTCCCCGGGCCCAACTAATGAAAAACTGTTTTTT. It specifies CASSSPGPTNEKLFF.